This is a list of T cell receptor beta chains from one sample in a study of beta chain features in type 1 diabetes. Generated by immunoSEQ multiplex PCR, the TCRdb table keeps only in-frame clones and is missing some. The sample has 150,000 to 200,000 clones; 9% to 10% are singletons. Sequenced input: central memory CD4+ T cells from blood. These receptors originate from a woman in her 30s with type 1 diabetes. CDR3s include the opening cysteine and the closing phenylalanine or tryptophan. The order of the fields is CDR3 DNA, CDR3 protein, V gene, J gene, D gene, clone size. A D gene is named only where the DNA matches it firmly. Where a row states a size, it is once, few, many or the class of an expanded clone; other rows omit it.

CDR3 DNA: TGTGCCAGCAGCTTGTGGCAGGAGGCGCAAGCTTTCTTT; CDR3 protein: CASSLWQEAQAFF; V gene: TRBV5-6; J gene: TRBJ1-1; D gene: NA; clone size: NA
CDR3 DNA: TGCAGCGTTGGACATATGAACACTGAAGCTTTCTTT; CDR3 protein: CSVGHMNTEAFF; V gene: TRBV29-1; J gene: TRBJ1-1; D gene: NA; clone size: few
CDR3 DNA: TGTGCCAGCAGTCCTAGCGCCACCAAGGGCCCAGATACGCAGTATTTT; CDR3 protein: CASSPSATKGPDTQYF; V gene: TRBV6-4; J gene: TRBJ2-3; D gene: NA; clone size: few
CDR3 DNA: TGTGCCAGCAGCGAAGACCGTGGAGGAAAACTGTTTTTT; CDR3 protein: CASSEDRGGKLFF; V gene: TRBV9; J gene: TRBJ1-4; D gene: NA; clone size: few
CDR3 DNA: TGTGCCAGCAGCCAATGGACAGGGGGTGGATCGGGCTACACCTTC; CDR3 protein: CASSQWTGGGSGYTF; V gene: TRBV14; J gene: TRBJ1-2; D gene: TRBD1; clone size: NA
CDR3 DNA: TGTGCCAGCAGCCGACAGGGGGGTGGCTACACCTTC; CDR3 protein: CASSRQGGGYTF; V gene: TRBV2; J gene: TRBJ1-2; D gene: TRBD1; clone size: NA
CDR3 DNA: TGCGCCAGCAGCGACGGACAGGGAGGCAATGAAAAACTGTTTTTT; CDR3 protein: CASSDGQGGNEKLFF; V gene: TRBV5-1; J gene: TRBJ1-4; D gene: TRBD1; clone size: few
CDR3 DNA: TGTGCCAGCAGTGTAAACATACAGGGCCAGTATCCCCAGTATTTT; CDR3 protein: CASSVNIQGQYPQYF; V gene: TRBV6-1; J gene: TRBJ2-3; D gene: NA; clone size: NA
CDR3 DNA: TGCGCCAGCAGCTTGGTTCCGGGTTTGAACACTGAAGCTTTCTTT; CDR3 protein: CASSLVPGLNTEAFF; V gene: TRBV5-1; J gene: TRBJ1-1; D gene: NA; clone size: few
CDR3 DNA: TGCGCCAGCAGTACGAGCGGGAGGGCCGGGGAGACCCAGTACTTC; CDR3 protein: CASSTSGRAGETQYF; V gene: TRBV5-1; J gene: TRBJ2-5; D gene: TRBD2; clone size: few
CDR3 DNA: TGTGCCAGCAGTTCAGCATTAGCGGCAGATACGCAGTATTTT; CDR3 protein: CASSSALAADTQYF; V gene: TRBV27; J gene: TRBJ2-3; D gene: NA; clone size: NA
CDR3 DNA: TGCGCCAGCAGCCAAGATACTCCCAGCGGGAGTAAAGAGACCCAGTACTTC; CDR3 protein: CASSQDTPSGSKETQYF; V gene: TRBV4-1; J gene: TRBJ2-5; D gene: TRBD2; clone size: few
CDR3 DNA: TGTGCCAGCAGCCAAGCATTTTTGGGACTAGCTAGAAATGAGCAGTTCTTC; CDR3 protein: CASSQAFLGLARNEQFF; V gene: TRBV4-2; J gene: TRBJ2-1; D gene: TRBD2; clone size: few
CDR3 DNA: TGTGCCTGGAGTGTCTACAGTCCCTACGAGCAGTACTTC; CDR3 protein: CAWSVYSPYEQYF; V gene: TRBV30; J gene: TRBJ2-7; D gene: NA; clone size: NA
CDR3 DNA: TGTGCCAGTAGTACCCAACTAGCGGGAGGGGGGGGTGAGCAGTTCTTC; CDR3 protein: CASSTQLAGGGGEQFF; V gene: TRBV19; J gene: TRBJ2-1; D gene: TRBD2; clone size: NA
CDR3 DNA: TGTGCCATCAGTGTTGAAGCGGCCGGGAATGAGCAGTTCTTC; CDR3 protein: CAISVEAAGNEQFF; V gene: TRBV10-3; J gene: TRBJ2-1; D gene: NA; clone size: NA
CDR3 DNA: TGCGCCAGCAGCCAAGATGGAGCGGGAGTTAATGTTATGGACTTC; CDR3 protein: CASSQDGAGVNVMDF; V gene: TRBV4-1; J gene: TRBJ2-4; D gene: TRBD2; clone size: NA
CDR3 DNA: TGTGCCAGCCTCCCTCAGACAGGAGCCTACGAGCAGTACTTC; CDR3 protein: CASLPQTGAYEQYF; V gene: TRBV2; J gene: TRBJ2-7; D gene: NA; clone size: few
CDR3 DNA: TGTGCCAGCTCGGGACAGGGTGATCAGCCCCAGCATTTT; CDR3 protein: CASSGQGDQPQHF; V gene: TRBV7-2; J gene: TRBJ1-5; D gene: TRBD1; clone size: few
CDR3 DNA: TGTGCCAGCAGCTTAGCTCGGGGAGGAACTGAAGCTTTCTTT; CDR3 protein: CASSLARGGTEAFF; V gene: TRBV7-9; J gene: TRBJ1-1; D gene: NA; clone size: NA
CDR3 DNA: TGTGCCAGCAGCTTAGAGTCGCAGGGCTTTTACGAGCAGTACTTC; CDR3 protein: CASSLESQGFYEQYF; V gene: TRBV11-1; J gene: TRBJ2-7; D gene: NA; clone size: few
CDR3 DNA: TGTGCCAGCAGCGTAGCTTCTGGGGGGGCGGCACATCAGTACTTC; CDR3 protein: CASSVASGGAAHQYF; V gene: TRBV9; J gene: TRBJ2-7; D gene: NA; clone size: few
CDR3 DNA: TGTGCCAGCTCCCCTCGTTACGAGCAGTACTTC; CDR3 protein: CASSPRYEQYF; V gene: TRBV18; J gene: TRBJ2-7; D gene: NA; clone size: few
CDR3 DNA: TGTGCCACCAGCACGGGACAGGGCTCTGGAAACACCATATATTTT; CDR3 protein: CATSTGQGSGNTIYF; V gene: TRBV15; J gene: TRBJ1-3; D gene: TRBD1; clone size: NA
CDR3 DNA: TGTGCCAGCAGCTTCGGGACAGGGCGAGCTGGGGCCAACGTCCTGACTTTC; CDR3 protein: CASSFGTGRAGANVLTF; V gene: TRBV7-8; J gene: TRBJ2-6; D gene: TRBD1; clone size: NA
CDR3 DNA: TGTGCCAGTAGGGTGACGGGTGGGGCGGCGAGCTCCTACAATGAGCAGTTCTTC; CDR3 protein: CASRVTGGAASSYNEQFF; V gene: TRBV19; J gene: TRBJ2-1; D gene: NA; clone size: NA
CDR3 DNA: TGTGCCAGCACGACGGGAATTACCACAGATACGCAGTATTTT; CDR3 protein: CASTTGITTDTQYF; V gene: TRBV9; J gene: TRBJ2-3; D gene: NA; clone size: NA
CDR3 DNA: TGTGCCAGCGCCAGGACAGGGGCGGACTATGGCTACACCTTC; CDR3 protein: CASARTGADYGYTF; V gene: TRBV5-5; J gene: TRBJ1-2; D gene: TRBD1; clone size: few
CDR3 DNA: TGTGCCAGCAGTCCCACCGGGACAGGGGGCTGGGAGCCCCAGCATTTT; CDR3 protein: CASSPTGTGGWEPQHF; V gene: TRBV28; J gene: TRBJ1-5; D gene: TRBD1; clone size: few
CDR3 DNA: TGTGCCAGCAGTTACTCGGGGGCTGCCTATGGCTACACCTTC; CDR3 protein: CASSYSGAAYGYTF; V gene: TRBV6-6; J gene: TRBJ1-2; D gene: NA; clone size: NA
CDR3 DNA: TGTGCCAGCAGTTTGACGGCGGCCGGGGCCAACGTCCTGACTTTC; CDR3 protein: CASSLTAAGANVLTF; V gene: TRBV27; J gene: TRBJ2-6; D gene: NA; clone size: few
CDR3 DNA: TGTGCCTGGAGTGTACAGGGGTCCCATGGCTACACCTTC; CDR3 protein: CAWSVQGSHGYTF; V gene: TRBV30; J gene: TRBJ1-2; D gene: TRBD1; clone size: few
CDR3 DNA: TGTGCCAGCAGCCGGGGACAGGGGGATGGCTACACCTTC; CDR3 protein: CASSRGQGDGYTF; V gene: TRBV5-6; J gene: TRBJ1-2; D gene: TRBD1; clone size: few
CDR3 DNA: TGCAGCGCCGGGACTAGCGGGGACTCCTACGAGCAGTACTTC; CDR3 protein: CSAGTSGDSYEQYF; V gene: TRBV29-1; J gene: TRBJ2-7; D gene: TRBD2; clone size: NA
CDR3 DNA: TGTGCCAGCAGTCCGCAGGGGAGTTCCTACACTGAAGCTTTCTTT; CDR3 protein: CASSPQGSSYTEAFF; V gene: TRBV2; J gene: TRBJ1-1; D gene: NA; clone size: NA
CDR3 DNA: TGTGCCAGCAGCCAAGTCGGGGCTAGCGAAATCAATGAGCAGTTCTTC; CDR3 protein: CASSQVGASEINEQFF; V gene: TRBV4-2; J gene: TRBJ2-1; D gene: NA; clone size: few
CDR3 DNA: TGCGCCAGCAGCCAACCGACTAGGAGCGAGACCCAGTACTTC; CDR3 protein: CASSQPTRSETQYF; V gene: TRBV4-1; J gene: TRBJ2-5; D gene: NA; clone size: NA
CDR3 DNA: TGTGCCAGCACCAACAGGGGCCCCGGCCGAGCCAAAAACATTCAGTACTTC; CDR3 protein: CASTNRGPGRAKNIQYF; V gene: TRBV2; J gene: TRBJ2-4; D gene: TRBD1; clone size: NA
CDR3 DNA: TGTGCCTGGGTGATGACAGGGGTAAAGGAGACCCAGTACTTC; CDR3 protein: CAWVMTGVKETQYF; V gene: TRBV30; J gene: TRBJ2-5; D gene: TRBD1; clone size: few
CDR3 DNA: TGTGCCAGCAGCGAGACAGGGGGCTGGATCTACAATGAGCAGTTCTTC; CDR3 protein: CASSETGGWIYNEQFF; V gene: TRBV5-6; J gene: TRBJ2-1; D gene: TRBD1; clone size: few
CDR3 DNA: TGCGCCAGCAGCCACCGCCCGGGACAGCCTTCTTGGGCTTTCTTT; CDR3 protein: CASSHRPGQPSWAFF; V gene: TRBV4-1; J gene: TRBJ1-1; D gene: TRBD1; clone size: NA
CDR3 DNA: TGTGCCAGCCAATTTGATCTACTCCCTGGCAATGAGCAGTTCTTC; CDR3 protein: CASQFDLLPGNEQFF; V gene: TRBV19; J gene: TRBJ2-1; D gene: NA; clone size: many